This TCR beta chain emerged from a study of cytomegalovirus exposure and HLA in healthy donors. Primers for the PCR totalled 60 Vbeta and 13 Jbeta. Sequenced by immunoSEQ multiplex PCR; TCRdb stores in-frame clones only, minus some. The sample yields 150,000 to 200,000 clones, around three quarters seen once. The CDR3 is made up of 16 amino acids. Germline CDR1 is SGDLS and CDR2 is YYNGEE. V trimming: 3 bases; J trimming: 4 bases; junction bases outside the gene matches: 10. Study conclusions and caveats: Reportedly, diagnosis of cytomegalovirus status by the classifier showed high specificity and sensitivity. The later analysis indicated that the majority of CMV-associated TCR beta chains appeared HLA-restricted. The study designated 150 to 200 TCR beta chains cytomegalovirus-associated. 15,000 to 20,000 TCR beta sequences were associated with HLA alleles at 0.05 false discovery rate in a later analysis.

A remark on this clone: Its antigen is undetermined.

This clonotype was sampled from a woman in her thirties or forties in good health and CMV-seronegative. The rearrangement joins TRBV9 to TRBJ2-1, with TRBD1 matching 7 bases. Input material: PBMCs. CDR3: CASSAGPGQRYNEQFF. The CDR3 DNA reads TGTGCCAGCAGCGCGGGGCCGGGACAGAGATACAATGAGCAGTTCTTC.